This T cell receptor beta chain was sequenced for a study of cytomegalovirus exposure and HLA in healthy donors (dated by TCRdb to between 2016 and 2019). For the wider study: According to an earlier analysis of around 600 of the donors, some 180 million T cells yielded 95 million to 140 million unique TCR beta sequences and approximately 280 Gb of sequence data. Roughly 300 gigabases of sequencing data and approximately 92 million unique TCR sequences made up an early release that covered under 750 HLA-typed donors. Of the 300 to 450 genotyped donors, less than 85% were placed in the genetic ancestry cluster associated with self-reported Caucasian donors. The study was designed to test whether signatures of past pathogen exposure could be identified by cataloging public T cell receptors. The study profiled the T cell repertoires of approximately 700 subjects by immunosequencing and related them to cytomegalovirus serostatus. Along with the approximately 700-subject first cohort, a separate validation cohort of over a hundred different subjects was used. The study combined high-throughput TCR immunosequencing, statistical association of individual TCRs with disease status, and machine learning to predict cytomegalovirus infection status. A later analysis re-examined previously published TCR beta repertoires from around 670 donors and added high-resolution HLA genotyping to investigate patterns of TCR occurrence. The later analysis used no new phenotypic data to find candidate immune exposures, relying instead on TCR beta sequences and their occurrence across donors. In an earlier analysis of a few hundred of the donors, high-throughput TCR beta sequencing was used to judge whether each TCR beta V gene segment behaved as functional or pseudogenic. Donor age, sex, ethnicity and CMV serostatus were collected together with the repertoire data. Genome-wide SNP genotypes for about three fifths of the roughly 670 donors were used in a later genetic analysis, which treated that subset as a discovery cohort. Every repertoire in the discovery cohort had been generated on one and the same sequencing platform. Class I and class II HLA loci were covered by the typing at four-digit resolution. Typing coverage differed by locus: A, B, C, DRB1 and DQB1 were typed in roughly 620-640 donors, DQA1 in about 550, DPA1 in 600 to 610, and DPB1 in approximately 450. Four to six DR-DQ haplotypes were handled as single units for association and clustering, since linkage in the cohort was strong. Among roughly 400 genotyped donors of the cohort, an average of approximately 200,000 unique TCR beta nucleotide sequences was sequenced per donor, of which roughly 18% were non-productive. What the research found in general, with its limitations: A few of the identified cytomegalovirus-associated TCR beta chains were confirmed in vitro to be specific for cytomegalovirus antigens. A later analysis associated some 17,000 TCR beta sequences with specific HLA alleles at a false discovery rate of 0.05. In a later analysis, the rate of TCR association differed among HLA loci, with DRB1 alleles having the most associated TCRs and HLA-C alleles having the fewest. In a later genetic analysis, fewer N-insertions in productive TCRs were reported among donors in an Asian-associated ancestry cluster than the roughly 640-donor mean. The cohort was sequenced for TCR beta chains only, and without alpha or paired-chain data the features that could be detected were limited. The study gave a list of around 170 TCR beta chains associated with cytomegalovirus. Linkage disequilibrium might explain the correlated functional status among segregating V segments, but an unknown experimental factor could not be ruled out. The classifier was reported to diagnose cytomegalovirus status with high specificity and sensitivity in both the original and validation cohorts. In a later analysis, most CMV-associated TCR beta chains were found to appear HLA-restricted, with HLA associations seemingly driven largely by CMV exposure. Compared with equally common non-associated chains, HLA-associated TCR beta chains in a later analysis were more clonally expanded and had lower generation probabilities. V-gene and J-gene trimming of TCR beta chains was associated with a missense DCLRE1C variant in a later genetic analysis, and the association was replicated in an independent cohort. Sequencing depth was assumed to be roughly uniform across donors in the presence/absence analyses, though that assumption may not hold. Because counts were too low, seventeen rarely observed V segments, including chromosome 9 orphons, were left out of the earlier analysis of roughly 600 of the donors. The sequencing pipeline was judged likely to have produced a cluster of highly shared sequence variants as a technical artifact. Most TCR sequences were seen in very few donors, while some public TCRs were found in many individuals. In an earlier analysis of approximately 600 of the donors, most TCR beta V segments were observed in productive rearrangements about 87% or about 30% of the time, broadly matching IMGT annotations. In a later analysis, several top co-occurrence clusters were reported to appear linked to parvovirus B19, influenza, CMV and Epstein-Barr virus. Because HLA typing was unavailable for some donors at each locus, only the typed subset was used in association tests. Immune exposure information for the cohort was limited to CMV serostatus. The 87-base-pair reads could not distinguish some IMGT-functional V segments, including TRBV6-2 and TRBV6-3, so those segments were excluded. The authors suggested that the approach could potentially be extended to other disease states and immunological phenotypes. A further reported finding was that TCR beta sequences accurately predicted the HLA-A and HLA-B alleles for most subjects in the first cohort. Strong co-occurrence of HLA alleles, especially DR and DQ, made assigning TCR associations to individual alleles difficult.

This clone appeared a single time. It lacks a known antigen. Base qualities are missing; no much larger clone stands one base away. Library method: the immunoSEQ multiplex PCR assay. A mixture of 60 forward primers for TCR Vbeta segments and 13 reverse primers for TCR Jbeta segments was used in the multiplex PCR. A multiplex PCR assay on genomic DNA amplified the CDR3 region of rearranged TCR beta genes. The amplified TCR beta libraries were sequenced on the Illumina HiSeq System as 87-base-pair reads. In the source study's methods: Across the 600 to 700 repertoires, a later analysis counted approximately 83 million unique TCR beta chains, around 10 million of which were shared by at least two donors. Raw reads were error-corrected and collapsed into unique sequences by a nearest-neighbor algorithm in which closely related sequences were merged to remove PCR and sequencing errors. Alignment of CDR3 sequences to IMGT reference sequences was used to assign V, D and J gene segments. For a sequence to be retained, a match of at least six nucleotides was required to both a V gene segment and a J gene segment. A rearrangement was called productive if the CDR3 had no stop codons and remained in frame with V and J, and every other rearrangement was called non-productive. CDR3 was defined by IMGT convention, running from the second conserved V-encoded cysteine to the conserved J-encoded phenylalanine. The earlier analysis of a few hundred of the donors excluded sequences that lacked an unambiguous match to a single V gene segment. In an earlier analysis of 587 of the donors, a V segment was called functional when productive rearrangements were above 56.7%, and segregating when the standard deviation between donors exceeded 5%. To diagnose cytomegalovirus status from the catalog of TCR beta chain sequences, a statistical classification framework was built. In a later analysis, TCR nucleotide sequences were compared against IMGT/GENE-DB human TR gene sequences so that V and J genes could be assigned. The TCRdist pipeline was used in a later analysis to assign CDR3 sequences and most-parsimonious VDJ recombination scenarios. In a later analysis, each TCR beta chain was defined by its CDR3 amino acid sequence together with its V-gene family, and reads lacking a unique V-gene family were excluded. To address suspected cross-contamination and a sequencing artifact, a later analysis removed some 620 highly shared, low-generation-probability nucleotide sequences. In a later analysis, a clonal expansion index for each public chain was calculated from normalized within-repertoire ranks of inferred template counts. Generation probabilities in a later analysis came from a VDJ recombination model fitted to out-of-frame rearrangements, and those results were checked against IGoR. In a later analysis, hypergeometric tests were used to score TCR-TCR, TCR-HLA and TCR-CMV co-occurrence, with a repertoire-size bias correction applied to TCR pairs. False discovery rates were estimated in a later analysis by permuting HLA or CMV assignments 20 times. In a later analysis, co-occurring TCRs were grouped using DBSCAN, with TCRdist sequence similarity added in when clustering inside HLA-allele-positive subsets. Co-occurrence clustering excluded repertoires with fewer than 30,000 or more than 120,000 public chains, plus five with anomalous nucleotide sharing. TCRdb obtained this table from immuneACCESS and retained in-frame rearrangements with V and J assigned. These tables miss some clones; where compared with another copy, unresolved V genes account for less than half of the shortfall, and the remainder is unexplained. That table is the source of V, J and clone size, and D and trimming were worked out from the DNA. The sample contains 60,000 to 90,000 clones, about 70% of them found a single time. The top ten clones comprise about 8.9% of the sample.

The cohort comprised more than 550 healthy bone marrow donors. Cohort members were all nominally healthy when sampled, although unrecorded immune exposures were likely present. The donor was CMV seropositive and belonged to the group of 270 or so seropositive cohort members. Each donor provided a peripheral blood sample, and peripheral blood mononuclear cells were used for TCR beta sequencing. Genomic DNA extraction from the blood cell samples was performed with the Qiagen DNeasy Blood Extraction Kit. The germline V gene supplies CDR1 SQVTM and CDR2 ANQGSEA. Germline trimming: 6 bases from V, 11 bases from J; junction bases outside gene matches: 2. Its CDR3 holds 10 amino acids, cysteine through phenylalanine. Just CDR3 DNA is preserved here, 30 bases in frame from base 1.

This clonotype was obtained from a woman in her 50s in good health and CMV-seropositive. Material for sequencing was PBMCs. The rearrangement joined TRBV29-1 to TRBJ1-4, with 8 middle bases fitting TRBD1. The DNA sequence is TGCAGCGTATGGACAGGGAAACTGTTTTTT. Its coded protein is CSVWTGKLFF.